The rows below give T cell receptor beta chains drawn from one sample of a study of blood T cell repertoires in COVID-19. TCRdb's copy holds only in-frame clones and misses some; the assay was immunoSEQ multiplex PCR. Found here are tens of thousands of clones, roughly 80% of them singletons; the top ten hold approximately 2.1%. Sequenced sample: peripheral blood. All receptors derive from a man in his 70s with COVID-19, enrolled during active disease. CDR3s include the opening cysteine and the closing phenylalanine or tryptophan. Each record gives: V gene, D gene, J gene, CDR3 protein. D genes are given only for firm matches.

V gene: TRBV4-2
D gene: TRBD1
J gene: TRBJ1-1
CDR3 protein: CASSQAGQGITEAFF

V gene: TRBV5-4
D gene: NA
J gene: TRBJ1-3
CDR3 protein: CASSVGSRHAGNTIYF

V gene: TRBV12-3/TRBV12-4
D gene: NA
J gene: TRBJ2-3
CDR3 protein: CASTLIDTQYF

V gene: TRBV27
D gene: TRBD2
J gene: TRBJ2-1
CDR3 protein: CASTPLAGVMGEQFF

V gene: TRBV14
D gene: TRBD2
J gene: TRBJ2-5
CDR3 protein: CASSPSGGSVLETQYF

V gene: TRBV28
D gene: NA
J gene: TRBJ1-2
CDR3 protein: CASSLSAAAGYTF

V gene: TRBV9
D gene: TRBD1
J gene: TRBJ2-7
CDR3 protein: CASSAAGTGTILSSYEQYF

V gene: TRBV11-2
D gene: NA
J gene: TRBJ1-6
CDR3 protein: CASSQWAGALVSPLHF

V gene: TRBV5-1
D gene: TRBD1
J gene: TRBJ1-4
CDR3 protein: CASRTGPNDKLFF

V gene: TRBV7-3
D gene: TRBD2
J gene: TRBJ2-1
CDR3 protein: CASSLTSGTSGGEQFF

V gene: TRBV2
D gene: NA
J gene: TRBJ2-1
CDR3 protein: CASSEGGGLVEQFF

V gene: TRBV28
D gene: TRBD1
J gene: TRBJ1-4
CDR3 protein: CASSSHRGQGEKLFF

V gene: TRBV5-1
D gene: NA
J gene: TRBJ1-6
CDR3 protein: CASSRKGFRTLLSSYNSPLHF

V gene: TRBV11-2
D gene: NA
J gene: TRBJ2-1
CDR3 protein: CASSFTSLLYNEQFF

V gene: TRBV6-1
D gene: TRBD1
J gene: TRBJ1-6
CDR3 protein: CASSEALPGGAAYNSPLHF

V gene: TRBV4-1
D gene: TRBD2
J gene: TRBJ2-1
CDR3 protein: CASSQTSGSYNEQFF

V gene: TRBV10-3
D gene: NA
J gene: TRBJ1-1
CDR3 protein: CAIRDRENTEAFF